This TCR beta chain was found in a study of blood T cell repertoires in COVID-19. Study details: Donors in the United States, Italy and Spain gave samples during acute or convalescent COVID-19. Sources were T cells, B-cell-depleted T cells, or PBMCs; the material itself was cDNA or gDNA.

Profiling relied on immunoSEQ multiplex PCR, and the TCRdb table lists in-frame clones only, not all of them. This table has tens of thousands of clones, about 85% appearing once. V was clipped by 5 bases and J by 2 bases; unmatched bases: 4. CDR1 is SGHRS, CDR2 YFSETQ, per germline. The CDR3 runs 14 residues. J is TRBJ2-5 and V is TRBV5-1; 9 bases agree with TRBD2. The source is a man older than 75 with active or convalescent COVID-19. Specimen: peripheral blood. CDR3 protein: CASRPLAGQETQYF. Here the CDR3 DNA reads TGCGCCAGCAGACCACTAGCGGGTCAAGAGACCCAGTACTTC. The full variable domain, in which reference TRBV5-1 and TRBJ2-5 provide the parts outside the CDR3, is KAGVTQTPRYLIKTRGQQVTLSCSPISGHRSVSWYQQTPGQGLQFLFEYFSETQRNKGNFPGRFSGRQFSNSRSEMNVSTLELGDSALYLCASRPLAGQETQYFGPGTRLLVL.